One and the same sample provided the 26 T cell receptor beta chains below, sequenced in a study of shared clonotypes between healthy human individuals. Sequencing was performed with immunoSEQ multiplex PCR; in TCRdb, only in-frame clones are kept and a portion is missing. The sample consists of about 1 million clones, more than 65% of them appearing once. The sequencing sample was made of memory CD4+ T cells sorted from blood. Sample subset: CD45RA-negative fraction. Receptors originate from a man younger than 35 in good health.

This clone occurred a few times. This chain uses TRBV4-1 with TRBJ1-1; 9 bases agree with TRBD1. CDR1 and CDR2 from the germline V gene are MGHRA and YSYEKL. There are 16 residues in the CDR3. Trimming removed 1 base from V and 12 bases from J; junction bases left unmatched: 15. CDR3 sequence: CASSQGSLTGGWMSFF. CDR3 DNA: TGCGCCAGCAGCCAAGGAAGCTTAACAGGGGGCTGGATGTCTTTCTTT.

This CDR3 reads CASSYPSTGEQFF. Written as DNA, the CDR3 is TGTGCCAGCAGTTACCCATCGACAGGGGAGCAGTTCTTC. The V gene is TRBV6-5, the J gene TRBJ2-1; TRBD1 matches at 7 bases. The CDR3 length is 13 residues. Germline CDR1 reads MNHEY; CDR2 reads SVGAGI. Trimming removed 2 bases from V and 10 bases from J; junction bases left unmatched: 5.

The CDR3 nucleotides read TGTGCCAGCAGTACCCCCGGGACAGGGGACGGCTACACCTTC. Translating gives CASSTPGTGDGYTF. This chain connects TRBV6-5 to TRBJ1-2; 10 positions agree with TRBD1. J was trimmed by 8 bases and V by 5 bases; bases with no gene match: 8. From germline, CDR1 is MNHEY and CDR2 SVGAGI. The CDR3 extends over 14 amino acids.

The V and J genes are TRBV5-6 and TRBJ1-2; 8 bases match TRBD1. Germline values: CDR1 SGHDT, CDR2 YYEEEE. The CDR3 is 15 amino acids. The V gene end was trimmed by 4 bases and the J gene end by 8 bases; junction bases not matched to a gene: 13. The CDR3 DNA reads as TGTGCCAGCAGCCAGATCGACAGGGGCCCGGGAGGCTACACCTTC. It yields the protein CASSQIDRGPGGYTF.

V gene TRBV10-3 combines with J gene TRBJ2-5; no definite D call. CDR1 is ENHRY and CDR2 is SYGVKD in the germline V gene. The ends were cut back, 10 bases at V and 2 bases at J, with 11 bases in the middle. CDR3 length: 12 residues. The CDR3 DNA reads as TGTGCCACCGTTGGCCCTCAAGAGACCCAGTACTTC. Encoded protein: CATVGPQETQYF.

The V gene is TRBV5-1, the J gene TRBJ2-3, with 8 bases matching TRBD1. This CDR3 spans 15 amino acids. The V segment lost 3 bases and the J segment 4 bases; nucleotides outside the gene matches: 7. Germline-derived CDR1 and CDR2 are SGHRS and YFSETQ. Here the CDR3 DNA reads TGCGCCAGCAGCTCCCGGACAGGGCCGGCAGATACGCAGTATTTT. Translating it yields CASSSRTGPADTQYF.

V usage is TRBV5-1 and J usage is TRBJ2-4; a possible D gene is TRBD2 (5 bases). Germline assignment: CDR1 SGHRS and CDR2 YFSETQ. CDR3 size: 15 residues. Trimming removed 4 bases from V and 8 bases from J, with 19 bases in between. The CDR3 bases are TGCGCCAGCAGCCCGCGAACCTCGGACGGGGACATTCAGTACTTC. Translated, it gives CASSPRTSDGDIQYF.

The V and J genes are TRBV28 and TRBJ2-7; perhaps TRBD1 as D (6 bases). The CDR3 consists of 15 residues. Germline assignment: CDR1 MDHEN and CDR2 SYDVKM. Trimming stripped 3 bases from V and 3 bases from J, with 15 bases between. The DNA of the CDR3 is TGTGCCAGCAGTTTGAAGACAGGATCCCTCTACGAGCAGTACTTC. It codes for CASSLKTGSLYEQYF.

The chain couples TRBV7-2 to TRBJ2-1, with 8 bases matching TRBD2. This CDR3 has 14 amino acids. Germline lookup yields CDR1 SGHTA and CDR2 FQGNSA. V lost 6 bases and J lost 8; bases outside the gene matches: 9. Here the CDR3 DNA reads TGTGCCAGCAGGGGGTTGACTAGCGACTATGAGCAGTTCTTC. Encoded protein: CASRGLTSDYEQFF.

CDR3 sequence: CATSRDQGPYEQYF. The CDR3 DNA reads as TGTGCCACCAGCAGAGATCAGGGTCCCTACGAGCAGTACTTC. V gene TRBV15 combines with J gene TRBJ2-7; D might be TRBD1 (5 bases). Trimming left V 0 bases short and J 2 bases short, with 8 bases between. The CDR3 is 14 amino acids. Germline V CDR1 and CDR2: LNHNV, YYDKDF (reference sequence).

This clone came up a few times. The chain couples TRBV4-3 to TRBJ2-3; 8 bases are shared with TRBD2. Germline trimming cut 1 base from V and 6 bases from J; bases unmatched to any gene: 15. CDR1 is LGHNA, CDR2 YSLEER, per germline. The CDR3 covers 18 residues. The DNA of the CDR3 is TGCGCCAGCAGCCAAGTGGCCCTTTCGGGGACTAGAGACGATACGCAGTATTTT. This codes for CASSQVALSGTRDDTQYF.

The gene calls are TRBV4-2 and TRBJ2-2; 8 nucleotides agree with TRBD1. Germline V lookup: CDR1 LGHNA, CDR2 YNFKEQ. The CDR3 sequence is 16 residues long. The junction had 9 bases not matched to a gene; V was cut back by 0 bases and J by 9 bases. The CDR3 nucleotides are TGTGCCAGCAGCCAAGATGCCGCAGGGGGCGGGAGGGAGCTGTTTTTT. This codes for CASSQDAAGGGRELFF.

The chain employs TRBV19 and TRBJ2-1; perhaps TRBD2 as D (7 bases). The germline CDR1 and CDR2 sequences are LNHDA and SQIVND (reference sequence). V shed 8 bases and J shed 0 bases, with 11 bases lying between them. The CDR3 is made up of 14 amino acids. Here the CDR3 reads CASRRGASYNEQFF. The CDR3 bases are TGTGCCAGTCGACGGGGGGCCTCCTACAATGAGCAGTTCTTC.

In DNA form, the CDR3 reads TGTGCCAGCAATCCCCAGACAGGGGACACTGAAGCTTTCTTT. Protein sequence: CASNPQTGDTEAFF. The V call is TRBV6-6, the J call TRBJ1-1, with 8 bases identical to TRBD1. The CDR3 sequence is 14 residues long. CDR1 is MNHNY and CDR2 is SVGAGI in the germline V gene (reference sequence). With V trimmed by 7 bases and J by 3 bases, 7 bases remained unmatched.

The CDR3 region has the DNA TGTGCCAGCAGTGCCTTAGCGGGGGGTCAAGAGACCCAGTACTTC. It encodes CASSALAGGQETQYF. This chain connects TRBV2 to TRBJ2-5, with TRBD2 identical over 10 bases. Germline CDR1 and CDR2: SNHLY and FYNNEI. The CDR3 covers 15 residues. V trimming: 4 bases; J trimming: 2 bases; junction bases outside the gene matches: 4.

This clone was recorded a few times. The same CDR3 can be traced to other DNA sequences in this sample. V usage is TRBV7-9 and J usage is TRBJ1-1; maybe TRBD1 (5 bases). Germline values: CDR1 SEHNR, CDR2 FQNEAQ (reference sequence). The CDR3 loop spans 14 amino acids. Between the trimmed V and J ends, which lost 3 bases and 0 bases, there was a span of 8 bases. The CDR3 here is CASSFGAMNTEAFF. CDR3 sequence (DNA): TGTGCCAGCAGCTTTGGGGCCATGAACACTGAAGCTTTCTTT.

The CDR3 nucleotides are TGTGCCAGCAGCCGCCGACAGGGCTATAATTCACCCCTCCACTTT. This gives the protein CASSRRQGYNSPLHF. The chain uses TRBV6-5 and TRBJ1-6, with 7 bases that match TRBD1. Trimming cost V 6 bases and J 3 bases; bases outside gene matches: 5. Germline V lookup: CDR1 MNHEY, CDR2 SVGAGI. The CDR3 is made up of 15 amino acids.

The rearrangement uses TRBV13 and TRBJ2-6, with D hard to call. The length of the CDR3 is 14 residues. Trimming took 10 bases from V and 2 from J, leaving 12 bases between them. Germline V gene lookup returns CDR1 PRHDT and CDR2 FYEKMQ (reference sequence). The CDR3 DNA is TGTGCCACCCATACCTATACTGGGGCCAACGTCCTGACTTTC. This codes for CATHTYTGANVLTF.

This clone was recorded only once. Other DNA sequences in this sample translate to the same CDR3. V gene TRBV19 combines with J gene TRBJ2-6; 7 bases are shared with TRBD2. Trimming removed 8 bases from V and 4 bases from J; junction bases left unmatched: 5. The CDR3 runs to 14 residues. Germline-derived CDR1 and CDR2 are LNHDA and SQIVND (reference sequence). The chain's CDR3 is CASSGGAGANVLTF. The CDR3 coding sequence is TGTGCCAGTTCGGGGGGTGCCGGGGCCAACGTCCTGACTTTC.

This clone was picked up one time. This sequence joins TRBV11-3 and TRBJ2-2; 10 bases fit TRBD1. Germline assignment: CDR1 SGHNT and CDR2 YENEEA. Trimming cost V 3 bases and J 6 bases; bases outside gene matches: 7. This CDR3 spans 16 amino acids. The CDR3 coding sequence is TGTGCCAGCAGCTTCCTGACAGGGGGCTTGGCCGGGGAGCTGTTTTTT. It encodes CASSFLTGGLAGELFF.

CDR3 residues: CASSLEGQNSPLHF. DNA of the CDR3: TGCGCCAGCAGCTTGGAGGGACAGAATTCACCCCTCCACTTT. The rearrangement joins TRBV5-1 to TRBJ1-6; the match to TRBD1 covers 7 bases. The germline V gene has CDR1 SGHRS and CDR2 YFSETQ. Trimming removed 0 bases from V and 7 bases from J; junction bases left unmatched: 1. There are 14 residues in the CDR3.

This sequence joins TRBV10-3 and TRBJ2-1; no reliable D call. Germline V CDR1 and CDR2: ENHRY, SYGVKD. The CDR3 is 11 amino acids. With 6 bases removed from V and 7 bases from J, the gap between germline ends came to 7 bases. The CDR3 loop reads CAISQTNEQFF. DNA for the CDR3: TGTGCCATCAGCCAAACGAATGAGCAGTTCTTC.

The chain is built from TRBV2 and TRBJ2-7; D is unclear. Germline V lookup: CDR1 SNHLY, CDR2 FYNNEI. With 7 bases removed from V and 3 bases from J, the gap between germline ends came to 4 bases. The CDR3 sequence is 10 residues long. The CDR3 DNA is TGTGCCAGCAAGGGCTACGAGCAGTACTTC. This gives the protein CASKGYEQYF.

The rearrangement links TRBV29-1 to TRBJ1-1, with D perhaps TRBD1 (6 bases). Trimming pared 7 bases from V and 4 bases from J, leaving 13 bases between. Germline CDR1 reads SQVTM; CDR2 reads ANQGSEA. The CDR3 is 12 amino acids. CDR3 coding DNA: TGCAGCGCCGTTACAGGGTTCACTGAAGCTTTCTTT. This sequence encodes CSAVTGFTEAFF.

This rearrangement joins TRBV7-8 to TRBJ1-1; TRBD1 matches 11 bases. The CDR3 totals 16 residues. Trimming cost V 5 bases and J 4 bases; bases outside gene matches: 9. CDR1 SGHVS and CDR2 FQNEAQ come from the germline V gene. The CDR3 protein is CASSQGTGGFGTEAFF. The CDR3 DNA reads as TGTGCCAGCAGCCAGGGGACAGGGGGATTTGGCACTGAAGCTTTCTTT.

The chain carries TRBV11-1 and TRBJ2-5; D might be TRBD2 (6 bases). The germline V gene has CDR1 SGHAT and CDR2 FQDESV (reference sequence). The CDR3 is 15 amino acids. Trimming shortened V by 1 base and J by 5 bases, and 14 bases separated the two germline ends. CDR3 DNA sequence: TGTGCCAGCAGCTTAGGGAGGGAAGTAAATGAGACCCAGTACTTC. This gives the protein CASSLGREVNETQYF.